Shown below are 4 T cell receptor beta chains from a single sample sequenced in a study of graft-versus-host responses after intestinal transplantation. Their antigens are not known. The method was immunoSEQ multiplex PCR; TCRdb's version includes in-frame clones alone and lacks a portion of them. Of tens of thousands of clones in the sample, approximately 94% were seen once. Sequenced material: unstimulated CD8+ T cells sorted from spleen or lymph node cells, taken before intestinal transplant. The receptors shown here come from a human donor who received an intestinal transplant.

The chain has TRBV5-1 and TRBJ2-7, with 11 bases identical to TRBD2. Per germline, CDR1 SGHRS and CDR2 YFSETQ. Losses at the gene ends were 5 bases for V and 4 bases for J; bases not matched to a gene: 11. The CDR3 contains 16 residues. CDR3 bases: TGCGCCAGCAGTGGCGCTAGCGGGAGGCCCCCTTACGAGCAGTACTTC. Protein sequence: CASSGASGRPPYEQYF. The full variable domain, its missing parts supplied by reference TRBV5-1 and TRBJ2-7, is KAGVTQTPRYLIKTRGQQVTLSCSPISGHRSVSWYQQTPGQGLQFLFEYFSETQRNKGNFPGRFSGRQFSNSRSEMNVSTLELGDSALYLCASSGASGRPPYEQYFGPGTRLTVT.

This clone has a single count. The chain uses TRBV11-3 and TRBJ2-7; maybe TRBD1 (7 bases). The CDR3 is 18 residues long. Trimming took 1 base from V and 1 from J, leaving 20 bases between them. Germline V gene lookup returns CDR1 SGHNT and CDR2 YENEEA. CDR3 region: CASSLVGPLRDSSYEQYF. The DNA for the CDR3 is TGTGCCAGCAGCTTAGTAGGCCCGTTGCGGGACAGTTCCTACGAGCAGTACTTC.

This sequence joins TRBV6-1 and TRBJ2-3, with D possibly matching TRBD2 (6 bases). The germline V and J ends were trimmed by 2 bases and 2 bases, with 14 bases remaining between them. The CDR3 covers 16 residues. Germline values: CDR1 MNHNS, CDR2 SASEGT. The CDR3 sequence is CASSETTRGYTDTQYF. CDR3 bases: TGTGCCAGCAGTGAAACGACTAGGGGATACACAGATACGCAGTATTTT.

This chain links TRBV10-1 with TRBJ1-1; TRBD1 aligns across 8 bases. Germline-derived CDR1 and CDR2 are WNHNN and SYGVQD (reference sequence). This CDR3 comprises 16 residues. The J segment lost 0 bases and the V segment lost 6 bases, leaving 9 bases of the junction unmatched. The CDR3 DNA reads TGCGCCAGCAGCCCAGACAGGGGAAGGTTGAACACTGAAGCTTTCTTT. This codes for CASSPDRGRLNTEAFF.